The clone carrying this T cell receptor (beta chain) was seen just once. The sample is drawn from a study of cytotoxic CD8 clonotypes in ibrutinib-treated CLL. Depth targeted 1 in 200,000 to 1 in 1 million T cells, averaging about 9.2x coverage per clonotype. Sequencing was performed with immunoSEQ multiplex PCR; in TCRdb, only in-frame clones are kept and a portion is missing. The data contain about 270,000 clones, 70% to 80% of them singletons. The sequenced sample was PBMCs, obtained at disease progression, from a patient treated with ibrutinib. The TCR was taken from a human donor with chronic lymphocytic leukemia.

The CDR3: CASSLFQGAYGYTF. CDR3 sequence (DNA): TGTGCCAGCAGCTTGTTTCAGGGAGCCTATGGCTACACCTTC. The chain recombines TRBV5-5 with TRBJ1-2; tentatively, D is TRBD1 (5 bases). Germline CDR1 and CDR2: SGHKS and YYEKEE (reference sequence). There are 14 residues in the CDR3. V lost 1 base, J lost 4 bases, and 11 bases lay in between.